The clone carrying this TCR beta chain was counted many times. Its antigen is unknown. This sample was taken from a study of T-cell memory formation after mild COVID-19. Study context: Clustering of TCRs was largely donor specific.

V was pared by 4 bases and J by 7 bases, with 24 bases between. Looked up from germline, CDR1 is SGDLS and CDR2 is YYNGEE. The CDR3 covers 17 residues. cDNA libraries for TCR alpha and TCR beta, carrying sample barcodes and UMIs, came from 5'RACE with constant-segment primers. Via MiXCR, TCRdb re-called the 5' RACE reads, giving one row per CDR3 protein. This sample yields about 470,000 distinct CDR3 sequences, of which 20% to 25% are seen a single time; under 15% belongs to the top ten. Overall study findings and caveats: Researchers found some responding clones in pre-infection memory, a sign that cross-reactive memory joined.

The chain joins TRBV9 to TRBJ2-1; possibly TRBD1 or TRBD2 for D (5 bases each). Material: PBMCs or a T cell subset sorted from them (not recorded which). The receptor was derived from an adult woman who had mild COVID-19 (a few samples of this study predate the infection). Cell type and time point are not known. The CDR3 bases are TGTGCCAGCAGCCTTCCCAGAGGGGCAGGGCCTCTGAATGAGCAGTTCTTC. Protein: CASSLPRGAGPLNEQFF.